These 24 T cell receptor beta chains share one sample of origin, sequenced in a study of Graves' ophthalmopathy and Graves' hyperthyroidism. For repertoire sequencing, the TCR beta CDR3 regions were amplified from RNA transcripts. Investigators did first-round RT-PCR with HTBI primers, then second-round multiplex PCR. TCRdb called the multiplex PCR reads again in MiXCR, with one record for every CDR3 protein. The sample holds 150,000 to 200,000 distinct CDR3 sequences; about 40% are singletons and the top ten take approximately 5.5%. The sequencing input was peripheral blood. These receptors were taken from a woman in her thirties or forties with Graves' ophthalmopathy.

This chain uses TRBV28 with TRBJ1-6; D unclear. V lost 5 bases and J 7 bases, leaving 6 bases between the germline ends. Germline V gives CDR1 MDHEN, CDR2 SYDVKM. The CDR3 spans 12 residues. The CDR3 nucleotides read TGTGCCAGCAGTCCTCGCAATTCACCCCTCCACTTT. It translates to CASSPRNSPLHF.

V is TRBV12-3 or TRBV12-4 and J is TRBJ2-7, with D possibly being TRBD2 (7 bases). The CDR3 loop spans 12 amino acids. V gave up 7 bases and J gave up 5 bases, with 12 bases separating them. CDR3 bases: TGTGCCAGCAAGTCGGGGGGCCACGAGCAGTACTTC. It is translated as CASKSGGHEQYF.

The chain employs TRBV15 and TRBJ2-5; no firm D call. Germline-derived CDR1 and CDR2 are LNHNV and YYDKDF (reference sequence). V was cut by 3 bases and J by 2 bases, with 7 bases left in between. The CDR3 has 13 residues. The CDR3 DNA is TGTGCCACCAGCAGTTCCATACAAGAGACCCAGTACTTC. Its protein product is CATSSSIQETQYF. Full variable domain (missing parts from reference TRBV15 and TRBJ2-5): DAMVIQNPRYQVTQFGKPVTLSCSQTLNHNVMYWYQQKSSQAPKLLFHYYDKDFNNEADTPDNFQSRRPNTSFCFLDIRSPGLGDTAMYLCATSSSIQETQYFGPGTRLLVL.

This clonotype was picked up many times. The chain uses TRBV19 and TRBJ2-4, with 13 nucleotides matching TRBD2. J gave up 0 bases and V 8 bases, and 7 bases lay outside the gene matches. The CDR3 length is 17 residues. CDR1 and CDR2 from the germline V gene are LNHDA and SQIVND (reference sequence). The CDR3 protein is CASWGLAGTLAKNIQYF. CDR3 in DNA: TGTGCCAGTTGGGGACTAGCGGGGACACTAGCCAAAAACATTCAGTACTTC. The variable domain in full, with the rest retrieved from reference TRBV19 and TRBJ2-4, is DGGITQSPKYLFRKEGQNVTLSCEQNLNHDAMYWYRQDPGQGLRLIYYSQIVNDFQKGDIAEGYSVSREKKESFPLTVTSAQKNPTAFYLCASWGLAGTLAKNIQYFGAGTRLSVL.

The table lists this clonotype with many counts. The chain recombines TRBV9 with TRBJ1-1, with D unclear. In germline, CDR1 is SGDLS, CDR2 YYNGEE. V gave up 1 base and J gave up 7 bases, with 8 bases separating them. The CDR3 is 12 amino acids. CDR3 amino acids: CASSVSGNEAFF. The CDR3 DNA reads as TGTGCCAGCAGCGTATCCGGGAATGAAGCTTTCTTT. The whole variable domain, remainder taken from reference TRBV9 and TRBJ1-1, is DSGVTQTPKHLITATGQRVTLRCSPRSGDLSVYWYQQSLDQGLQFLIQYYNGEERAKGNILERFSAQQFPDLHSELNLSSLELGDSALYFCASSVSGNEAFFGQGTRLTVV.

The V call is TRBV6-2 or TRBV6-3, the J call TRBJ2-7, with D uncertain. V was shortened by 0 bases and J by 2 bases, with 8 bases between the two germline ends. Germline CDR1 and CDR2: MNHEY and SVGEGT. This CDR3 is 14 amino acids long. The CDR3 nucleotides are TGTGCCAGCAGTTACTCGGTAGTCGCCTACGAGCAGTACTTC. Translating gives CASSYSVVAYEQYF.

The CDR3 spells CASTKTGLQPQHF. DNA for the CDR3: TGTGCCAGCACCAAGACAGGGTTGCAGCCCCAGCATTTT. The V and J genes are TRBV12-3 or TRBV12-4 and TRBJ1-5, with 7 bases matching TRBD1. This CDR3 is built from 13 residues. With V trimmed by 7 bases and J by 7 bases, 7 bases remained unmatched.

This clonotype was seen many times. The CDR3 nucleotides are TGCAGTGCTAGACCTCCCTCGACAGGGAGTACCGGGGAGCTGTTTTTT. Translating gives CSARPPSTGSTGELFF. The gene calls are TRBV20-1 and TRBJ2-2; 7 nucleotides agree with TRBD1. The germline CDR1 and CDR2 sequences are DFQATT and SNEGSKA (reference sequence). The CDR3 consists of 16 residues. V was clipped by 2 bases and J by 5 bases; unmatched bases: 11.

There are many counts of this clonotype. The chain couples TRBV2 to TRBJ1-6; D perhaps matches TRBD1 (6 bases). The V end lost 1 base, the J end lost 9 bases, and 10 bases lay between the germline ends. The germline gives CDR1 SNHLY, CDR2 FYNNEI. The CDR3 is 14 amino acids. The CDR3 DNA sequence: TGTGCCAGCAGTGAAGGAGGGACATTTTCACCCCTCCACTTT. Its translation is CASSEGGTFSPLHF. The whole variable domain, filled in from reference TRBV2 and TRBJ1-6, reads EPEVTQTPSHQVTQMGQEVILRCVPISNHLYFYWYRQILGQKVEFLVSFYNNEISEKSEIFDDQFSVERPDGSNFTLKIRSTKLEDSAMYFCASSEGGTFSPLHFGNGTRLTVT.

This clonotype occurred many times. CDR3 region: CAWSVRGGDYEQYF. The DNA of the CDR3 is TGTGCCTGGAGTGTACGGGGAGGGGACTACGAGCAGTACTTC. V and J are TRBV30 and TRBJ2-7; 7 bases line up with TRBD2. With V trimmed by 0 bases and J by 3 bases, 5 bases remained unmatched. CDR3 length: 14 residues. In germline, CDR1 is GTSNPN, CDR2 SVGIG (reference sequence).

The rearrangement links TRBV6-1 to TRBJ2-7; D unclear. This CDR3 comprises 12 residues. Germline CDR1 reads MNHNS; CDR2 reads SASEGT. The germline V and J ends were trimmed by 9 bases and 3 bases, with 12 bases remaining between them. CDR3 loop: CASSRTRYEQYF. Written as DNA, the CDR3 is TGTGCCAGTAGTAGAACCCGCTACGAGCAGTACTTC.

This clonotype was seen many times. The CDR3 nucleotides are TGCGCCAGCAGAGCTGGGGTGAACACTGAAGCTTTCTTT. The encoded protein is CASRAGVNTEAFF. The chain carries TRBV10-1 and TRBJ1-1; D not resolved. The CDR3 length is 13 residues. Germline V CDR1 and CDR2: WNHNN, SYGVQD (reference sequence). Trimming took off 6 bases at V and 0 bases at J, with 8 bases between the two ends.

This clonotype was counted ten times or more. The chain links TRBV3-1 to TRBJ2-5; tentatively, D is TRBD2 (5 bases). CDR1 and CDR2 from the germline V gene are LGHDT and YNNKEL (reference sequence). V was trimmed by 4 bases and J by 9 bases, leaving 12 bases between them. The CDR3 is 12 amino acids. DNA for the CDR3: TGTGCCAGCAGCCGAGGGCCCCCGGCCCAGTACTTC. Translating gives CASSRGPPAQYF.

The chain recombines TRBV19 with TRBJ1-2; D remains ambiguous. Germline assignment: CDR1 LNHDA and CDR2 SQIVND (reference sequence). The V gene lost 5 bases and the J gene lost 4 bases, with 5 bases spanning the gap. CDR3 size: 11 residues. The CDR3 nucleotides are TGTGCCAGTAGTGAAAGCTATGGCTACACCTTC. It encodes CASSESYGYTF.

The chain carries TRBV4-3 and TRBJ1-1; 9 positions agree with TRBD1. With V trimmed by 7 bases and J by 7 bases, 10 bases remained unmatched. CDR1 and CDR2 (germline): LGHNA, YSLEER. This CDR3 spans 14 amino acids. CDR3 sequence (DNA): TGCGCCAGCAACCGGGACAGGGTGGGATTTGAAGCTTTCTTT. Amino acids: CASNRDRVGFEAFF.

This clonotype was counted ten times or more. This chain connects TRBV19 to TRBJ1-1; possible D gene TRBD1, 5 bases. V was pared by 4 bases and J by 4 bases, with 19 bases between. The germline V gene has CDR1 LNHDA and CDR2 SQIVND (reference sequence). The CDR3 totals 16 residues. CDR3 amino acids: CASSTGTEYLSTEAFF. The CDR3 DNA reads TGTGCCAGTAGTACCGGGACGGAGTATTTGAGCACTGAAGCTTTCTTT.

This rearrangement joins TRBV7-3 to TRBJ1-2; 7 bases agree with TRBD1. The length of the CDR3 is 14 residues. With V trimmed by 5 bases and J by 4 bases, 7 bases remained unmatched. CDR1 is SGHTA and CDR2 is FQGTGA in the germline V gene. The CDR3 DNA reads as TGTGCCAGCAGCCCAGGGGGGGGATTCTATGGCTACACCTTC. Amino acid sequence: CASSPGGGFYGYTF.

CDR3 bases: TGCAGTGGGGGACGGCTTGAAGAGACCCAGTACTTC. Amino acid sequence: CSGGRLEETQYF. This sequence joins TRBV20-1 and TRBJ2-5, with D perhaps given as TRBD1 or TRBD2 (5 bases each). CDR1 and CDR2 from the germline V gene are DFQATT and SNEGSKA (reference sequence). The CDR3 runs to 12 residues. The germline V and J ends were trimmed by 7 bases and 3 bases, with 12 bases remaining between them.

There are many counts of this clonotype. This chain uses TRBV6-2 or TRBV6-3 with TRBJ1-1, with TRBD1 matching over 7 bases. Trimming took 0 bases from V and 1 from J; bases not matched to a gene: 14. The germline CDR1 and CDR2 sequences are MNHEY and SVGEGT. This CDR3 spans 19 amino acids. The CDR3 region has the DNA TGTGCCAGCAGTTACTCCCCCTCCTCTAGGGGGCAAGGGAACACTGAAGCTTTCTTT. Translated, it gives CASSYSPSSRGQGNTEAFF.

The rearrangement joins TRBV6-1 to TRBJ1-5; TRBD1 aligns across 8 bases. Germline CDR1 MNHNS, CDR2 SASEGT. The CDR3 totals 14 residues. The V segment lost 6 bases and the J segment 6 bases; nucleotides outside the gene matches: 7. CDR3 DNA: TGTGCCAGCAGAGGACAGGGAAGTGTTCAGCCCCAGCATTTT. Translated, it gives CASRGQGSVQPQHF.

At least ten counts were recorded for this clonotype. The CDR3 DNA is TGTGCCAGTAGTATAGGGGGGTTCGGCACTGAAGCTTTCTTT. This codes for CASSIGGFGTEAFF. This chain connects TRBV19 to TRBJ1-1; TRBD1 might be the D (5 bases). Germline V gene lookup returns CDR1 LNHDA and CDR2 SQIVND (reference sequence). The CDR3 covers 14 residues. The V end was cut by 1 base, the J end by 4 bases, with 10 bases between.

In its sample, this clonotype was seen many times. The chain combines TRBV27 with TRBJ1-5, with 9 bases lining up with TRBD1. V gave up 6 bases and J gave up 2 bases; unmatched junction bases: 8. CDR1 MNHEY and CDR2 SMNVEV come from the germline V gene (reference sequence). The CDR3 consists of 16 residues. CDR3 DNA sequence: TGTGCCAGCAGGGTGACAGGGGGTGGACGCAATCAGCCCCAGCATTTT. It specifies CASRVTGGGRNQPQHF.

In its sample, this clonotype was seen many times. The chain is built from TRBV28 and TRBJ1-2; D possibly corresponds to TRBD1 (5 bases). Germline values: CDR1 MDHEN, CDR2 SYDVKM. The CDR3 is made up of 13 amino acids. V was shortened by 2 bases and J by 6 bases, with 10 bases between the two germline ends. CDR3 bases: TGTGCCAGCAGTTTACACAGGATAGATGGCTACACCTTC. Amino acid sequence: CASSLHRIDGYTF.

This clonotype came up many times. A read error may be the cause here, since a much bigger clone is one base away. This chain connects TRBV6-1 to TRBJ1-5, with D unresolved. The germline V and J ends were trimmed by 6 bases and 1 base, with 10 bases remaining between them. Per the germline V gene, CDR1 is MNHNS and CDR2 is SASEGT. CDR3 length: 14 residues. The DNA of the CDR3 is TGTGCCAGCAGGAGACGGGAGAGCAATCAGCCCCAGCATTTT. Protein sequence: CASRRRESNQPQHF.